A selection of T cell receptor beta chains follows, all from one sample in a study of cytomegalovirus exposure and HLA in healthy donors. Method: immunoSEQ multiplex PCR; TCRdb's copy keeps in-frame clones and lacks some. The sample lists over 65,000 clones, around 85% occurring once. Sequencing was done on a sample of PBMCs. All receptors come from a human donor in good health. CDR3s include the opening cysteine and the closing phenylalanine or tryptophan. D genes are given only for firm matches. Clone size is shown for a subset of rows, as once, few, many or a class of expanded clone.

j_call,v_call,d_call,clone_size,cdr3_aa,cdr3_nt
TRBJ1-3,TRBV5-8,NA,NA,CASSLGGPSGNTIYF,TGTGCCAGCAGCTTGGGGGGGCCTTCTGGAAACACCATATATTTT
TRBJ1-4,TRBV27,NA,NA,CASPGHPWMWCEKLFF,TGTGCCAGTCCTGGACACCCTTGGATGTGGTGTGAAAAACTGTTTTTT
TRBJ2-5,TRBV2,NA,NA,CASSEYGQGETQYF,TGTGCCAGCAGTGAATACGGGCAGGGGGAGACCCAGTACTTC
TRBJ2-3,TRBV18,TRBD1,NA,CASHSGTDSTDTQYF,TGTGCCAGCCATTCAGGGACAGATAGCACAGATACGCAGTATTTT
TRBJ2-5,TRBV7-2,TRBD1,NA,CASSYRTGGGETQYF,TGTGCCAGCAGCTATAGGACAGGGGGCGGGGAGACCCAGTACTTC
TRBJ2-4,TRBV4-1,NA,once,CASSPTLRGAKNIQYF,TGCGCCAGCAGCCCTACCTTGCGGGGAGCCAAAAACATTCAGTACTTC
TRBJ2-2,TRBV18,NA,NA,CASSPYRDTGELFF,TGTGCCAGCTCACCGTACAGGGACACCGGGGAGCTGTTTTTT
TRBJ1-5,TRBV19,NA,NA,CALGARGNQPQHF,TGTGCTTTGGGTGCCAGGGGCAATCAGCCCCAGCATTTT
TRBJ1-1,TRBV7-2,TRBD1,NA,CASSPRTGMNTEAFF,TGTGCCAGCAGCCCACGGACAGGTATGAACACTGAAGCTTTCTTT
TRBJ2-3,TRBV5-6,NA,NA,CASSSVTDTQYF,TGTGCCAGCAGCTCCGTCACAGATACGCAGTATTTT
TRBJ1-5,TRBV11-2,TRBD1,NA,CASSSGQGRSQPQHF,TGTGCCAGCAGCTCCGGACAGGGAAGATCTCAGCCCCAGCATTTT
TRBJ2-1,TRBV4-3,NA,NA,CASSRGTGKYNEQFF,TGCGCCAGCAGCCGAGGTACGGGGAAATACAATGAGCAGTTCTTC
TRBJ2-1,TRBV5-1,NA,NA,CASSPQGEVPPNEQFF,TGCGCCAGCAGCCCGCAAGGGGAGGTCCCTCCCAATGAGCAGTTCTTC
TRBJ2-7,TRBV6-5,TRBD1,NA,CASSYSPGQGAGEQYF,TGTGCCAGCAGTTACTCCCCGGGACAGGGGGCAGGCGAGCAGTACTTC
TRBJ1-6,TRBV7-2,NA,NA,CASSLSRGNSPLHF,TGTGCCAGCAGCTTATCGAGAGGGAATTCACCCCTCCACTTT
TRBJ2-7,TRBV19,TRBD1,few,CASSTRRRGQYEQYF,TGTGCCAGTAGTACCCGACGCAGGGGACAGTACGAGCAGTACTTC
TRBJ2-1,TRBV2,TRBD1,once,CASPGQGNEQFF,TGTGCCAGCCCTGGACAGGGCAATGAGCAGTTCTTC
TRBJ2-5,TRBV7-2,TRBD1,NA,CASSLGQGETQYF,TGTGCCAGCAGCTTGGGACAGGGCGAGACCCAGTACTTC
TRBJ2-7,TRBV13,NA,NA,CASSKEALQQGGEQYF,TGTGCCAGCAGCAAAGAGGCCCTCCAACAGGGCGGCGAGCAGTACTTC
TRBJ2-7,TRBV15,NA,NA,CATSRDGGRSYEQYF,TGTGCCACCAGCAGAGATGGAGGGAGATCCTACGAGCAGTACTTC
TRBJ2-3,TRBV11-2,TRBD1,NA,CASSPSAGQGVDTQYF,TGTGCCAGCAGCCCCAGTGCGGGCCAGGGGGTAGATACGCAGTATTTT
TRBJ1-6,TRBV21-1,NA,NA,CASSPQTGTENSPLHF,TGTGCCAGCAGCCCACAAACCGGGACAGAAAATTCACCCCTCCACTTT
TRBJ2-1,TRBV19,NA,few,CASSIAGWALCEQFF,TGTGCCAGTAGTATCGCAGGGTGGGCGCTATGTGAGCAGTTCTTC
TRBJ1-5,TRBV6-5,TRBD1,NA,CASSYSARDRGQPQNF,TGTGCCAGCAGTTACTCTGCGCGGGACAGGGGTCAGCCCCAGAATTTT
TRBJ1-2,TRBV5-4,TRBD1,NA,CASSLDRGTYGYTF,TGTGCCAGCAGCTTAGACAGGGGAACCTATGGCTACACCTTC
TRBJ2-7,TRBV5-1,TRBD1,NA,CASSPDRGSSYEQYF,TGCGCCAGCAGCCCCGACAGGGGAAGCTCCTACGAGCAGTACTTC
TRBJ1-1,TRBV6-5,NA,NA,CASIRTEAFF,TGTGCCAGCATTCGCACTGAAGCTTTCTTT
TRBJ1-2,TRBV5-8,NA,NA,CASSLVGGRSRYGYTF,TGTGCCAGCAGCTTGGTAGGAGGTCGAAGCAGATATGGCTACACCTTC
TRBJ1-2,TRBV7-9,TRBD1,NA,CASSQGANGYTF,TGTGCCAGCAGCCAGGGGGCAAACGGCTACACCTTC
TRBJ1-5,TRBV30,NA,NA,CAWSGAASNQPQNF,TGTGCCTGGAGTGGGGCAGCAAGCAATCAGCCCCAGAATTTT
TRBJ1-6,TRBV5-6,TRBD1,NA,CASSVGQDDYNSPLHF,TGTGCCAGCAGCGTGGGACAGGACGACTATAATTCACCCCTCCACTTT
TRBJ1-5,TRBV4-2,NA,few,CASSQDRRGFDPQNF,TGTGCCAGCAGCCAAGATCGTCGGGGGTTTGATCCCCAGAATTTT
TRBJ1-2,TRBV20-1,NA,NA,CSARDVYGYTF,TGCAGTGCTAGAGACGTCTATGGCTACACCTTC
TRBJ2-3,TRBV20-1,NA,NA,CSGEVLDTQYF,TGCAGTGGGGAGGTGTTGGATACGCAGTATTTT
TRBJ2-3,TRBV2,TRBD2,NA,CASSLGLAGGPDTQYF,TGTGCCAGCAGTCTGGGACTAGCGGGGGGGCCGGATACGCAGTATTTT
TRBJ2-7,TRBV27,TRBD2,NA,CASSLGGTYEQYF,TGTGCCAGCAGTTTGGGAGGGACCTACGAGCAGTACTTC
TRBJ2-7,TRBV7-2,TRBD2,NA,CASSLWTSSYEQYF,TGTGCCAGCAGCCTCTGGACTAGCTCCTACGAGCAGTACTTC
TRBJ2-7,TRBV5-1,TRBD1,NA,CASGPLRTGTEHEQYF,TGCGCCAGCGGACCACTTCGGACAGGGACGGAACACGAGCAGTACTTC
TRBJ1-1,TRBV6-5,TRBD1,few,CASSGRTGGTEAFF,TGTGCCAGCAGTGGAAGGACAGGGGGCACTGAAGCTTTCTTT
TRBJ1-2,TRBV13,NA,NA,CASSLERGSYGYTF,TGTGCCAGCAGCTTAGAGAGGGGGTCCTATGGCTACACCTTC
TRBJ2-1,TRBV27,TRBD2,NA,CASTGGVYNEQFF,TGTGCCAGCACGGGGGGGGTCTACAATGAGCAGTTCTTC
TRBJ1-2,TRBV2,TRBD1,NA,CASTRTGGNYGYTF,TGTGCCAGCACCCGGACAGGAGGAAACTATGGCTACACCTTC
TRBJ1-6,TRBV2,NA,NA,CASRGRQKDNSPLHF,TGTGCCAGCAGGGGGCGACAGAAAGATAATTCACCCCTCCACTTT
TRBJ1-2,TRBV5-1,NA,NA,CASRKTGTDNYGYPF,TGCGCCAGCAGAAAAACAGGGACGGATAACTATGGCTACCCCTTC
TRBJ1-1,TRBV7-6,NA,once,CASSSSGGMNTEAFF,TGTGCCAGCAGCTCCTCGGGAGGCATGAACACTGAAGCTTTCTTT
TRBJ2-7,TRBV7-2,NA,few,CASSPTRGAYEQYF,TGTGCCAGCAGCCCCACAAGGGGTGCCTACGAGCAGTACTTC
TRBJ2-1,TRBV6-5,NA,NA,CASSYSVGTQYNEQFF,TGTGCCAGCAGTTACTCCGTCGGGACACAGTACAATGAGCAGTTCTTC
TRBJ1-3,TRBV11-2,NA,NA,CASSQEGSSGNTIYF,TGTGCCAGCAGCCAGGAGGGAAGCTCTGGAAACACCATATATTTT
TRBJ1-1,TRBV7-2,TRBD1,NA,CASRFQGETEAFF,TGTGCCAGCAGGTTCCAGGGGGAGACTGAAGCTTTCTTT
TRBJ2-3,TRBV29-1,TRBD2,NA,CSASSGGSTDTQYF,TGCAGCGCCAGTAGCGGGGGTAGCACAGATACGCAGTATTTT
TRBJ1-1,TRBV6-5,NA,NA,CASNGAMNTEAFF,TGTGCCAGCAACGGAGCGATGAACACTGAAGCTTTCTTT
TRBJ2-5,TRBV6-4,TRBD2,NA,CASSDGTSGGETQYF,TGTGCCAGCAGTGACGGGACTAGCGGGGGAGAGACCCAGTACTTC
TRBJ1-2,TRBV6-5,NA,NA,CASSPGGHYTF,TGTGCCAGCAGTCCCGGAGGCCATTACACCTTC
TRBJ1-4,TRBV19,NA,NA,CASSATPSAVEKLFF,TGTGCCAGTAGTGCAACTCCCTCCGCGGTAGAAAAACTGTTTTTT
TRBJ1-2,TRBV6-1,NA,NA,CASSGAYGYTF,TGTGCCAGCAGTGGGGCCTATGGCTACACCTTC
TRBJ2-5,TRBV11-2,NA,NA,CASSFLAKETQYF,TGTGCCAGCAGCTTTCTAGCGAAGGAGACCCAGTACTTC
TRBJ1-6,TRBV27,TRBD1,NA,CASSGQGDGDSPLHF,TGTGCCAGCAGTGGACAGGGCGATGGGGATTCACCCCTCCACTTT